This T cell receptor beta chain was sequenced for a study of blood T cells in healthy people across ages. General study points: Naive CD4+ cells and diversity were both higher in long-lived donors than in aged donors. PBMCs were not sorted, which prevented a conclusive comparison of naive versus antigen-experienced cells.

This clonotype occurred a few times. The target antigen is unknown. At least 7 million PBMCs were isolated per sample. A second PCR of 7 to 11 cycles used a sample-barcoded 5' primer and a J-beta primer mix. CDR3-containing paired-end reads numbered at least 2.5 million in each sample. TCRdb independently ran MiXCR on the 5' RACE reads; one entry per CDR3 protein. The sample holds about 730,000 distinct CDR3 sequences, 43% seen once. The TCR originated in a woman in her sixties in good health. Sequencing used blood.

CDR3 sequence reads: CATSSRGPYEQYF. For the CDR3, the DNA is TGTGCCACCAGCAGCAGGGGCCCCTACGAGCAGTACTTC. This chain links TRBV15 with TRBJ2-7; maybe TRBD1 (6 bases). In germline, CDR1 is LNHNV, CDR2 YYDKDF (reference sequence). The CDR3 sequence is 13 residues long. V was cut by 3 bases and J by 2 bases, with 8 bases left in between.